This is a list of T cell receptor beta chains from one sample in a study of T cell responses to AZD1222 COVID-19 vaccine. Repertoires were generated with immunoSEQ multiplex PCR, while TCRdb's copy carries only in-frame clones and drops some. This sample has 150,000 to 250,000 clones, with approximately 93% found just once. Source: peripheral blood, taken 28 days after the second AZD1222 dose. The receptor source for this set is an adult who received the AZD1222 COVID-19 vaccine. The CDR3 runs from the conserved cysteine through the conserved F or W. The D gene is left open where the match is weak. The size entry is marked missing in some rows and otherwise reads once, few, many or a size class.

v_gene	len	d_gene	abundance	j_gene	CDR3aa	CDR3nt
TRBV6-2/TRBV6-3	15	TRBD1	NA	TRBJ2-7	CASSWIRDSTYEQYF	TGTGCCAGCAGTTGGATCCGGGACAGTACCTACGAGCAGTACTTC
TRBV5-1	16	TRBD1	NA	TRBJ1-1	CASSMGRGGMNTEAFF	TGCGCCAGCAGCATGGGGAGAGGGGGCATGAACACTGAAGCTTTCTTT
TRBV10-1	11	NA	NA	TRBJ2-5	CASSVGETQYF	TGCGCCAGCAGTGTTGGAGAGACCCAGTACTTC
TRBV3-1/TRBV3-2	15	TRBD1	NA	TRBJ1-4	CASSPSGQGREKLFF	TGTGCCAGCAGCCCTTCGGGACAGGGGAGGGAAAAACTGTTTTTT
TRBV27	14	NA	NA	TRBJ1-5	CASSLKAVRQPQHF	TGTGCCAGCAGTTTAAAGGCGGTTAGGCAGCCCCAGCATTTT
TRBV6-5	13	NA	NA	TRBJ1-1	CASSYSKWAEAFF	TGTGCCAGCAGTTACTCGAAATGGGCGGAAGCTTTCTTT
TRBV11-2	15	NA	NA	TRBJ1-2	CASSRDRSSNYGYTF	TGTGCCAGCAGCCGAGACAGGTCCTCTAACTATGGCTACACCTTC
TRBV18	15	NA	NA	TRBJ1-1	CASSPGGGLGTEAFF	TGTGCCAGCTCACCAGGGGGGGGCTTGGGCACTGAAGCTTTCTTT
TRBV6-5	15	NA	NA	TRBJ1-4	CASSSPGATNEKLFF	TGTGCCAGCAGTTCCCCAGGGGCAACTAATGAAAAACTGTTTTTT
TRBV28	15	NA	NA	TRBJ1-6	CASTTGRGARSPLHF	TGTGCCAGCACCACAGGACGGGGGGCGAGGTCACCCCTCCACTTT
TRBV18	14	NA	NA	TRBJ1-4	CASSPSGTNEKLFF	TGTGCCAGCTCACCTAGCGGGACTAATGAAAAACTGTTTTTT
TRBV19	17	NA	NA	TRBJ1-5	CASSFLPGVGGNQPQHF	TGTGCCAGTAGTTTCCTCCCGGGGGTTGGAGGCAATCAGCCCCAGCATTTT
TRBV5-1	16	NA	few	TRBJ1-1	CASYGTGTLGNTEAFF	TGCGCCAGCTACGGGACCGGGACCCTAGGGAACACTGAAGCTTTCTTT
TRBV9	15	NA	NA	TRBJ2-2	CASSPTPGRTGELFF	TGTGCCAGCAGCCCTACACCAGGGCGGACCGGGGAGCTGTTTTTT
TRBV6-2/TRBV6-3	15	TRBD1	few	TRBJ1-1	CASGPLQGAVTEAFF	TGTGCCAGCGGCCCCCTACAGGGGGCTGTCACTGAAGCTTTCTTT
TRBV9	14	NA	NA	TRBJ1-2	CASSVDGASEGYTF	TGTGCCAGCAGCGTAGATGGGGCGTCGGAAGGCTACACCTTC
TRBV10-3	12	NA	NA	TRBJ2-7	CAINNTPYEQYF	TGTGCCATCAATAATACACCTTACGAGCAGTACTTC
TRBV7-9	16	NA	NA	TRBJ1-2	CASSLAALGENYGYTF	TGTGCCAGCAGCTTAGCCGCCCTGGGGGAGAACTATGGCTACACCTTC
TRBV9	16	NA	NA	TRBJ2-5	CASAGTGLYPQETQYF	TGTGCCAGCGCAGGGACCGGGTTGTATCCCCAAGAGACCCAGTACTTC
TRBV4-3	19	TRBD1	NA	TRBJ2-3	CASSQEGGRGQGVPDTQYF	TGCGCCAGCAGCCAAGAAGGTGGTAGGGGACAGGGGGTCCCAGATACGCAGTATTTT
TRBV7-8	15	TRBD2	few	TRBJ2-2	CASSPGGRNTGELFF	TGTGCCAGCAGCCCCGGGGGGAGAAACACCGGGGAGCTGTTTTTT
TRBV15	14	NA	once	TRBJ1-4	CATSRDRGAEKLFF	TGTGCCACCAGCAGAGATAGAGGGGCTGAAAAACTGTTTTTT
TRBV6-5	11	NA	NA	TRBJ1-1	CASSSGTQAFF	TGTGCCAGCAGTTCCGGGACGCAGGCTTTCTTT